This passage covers 14 T cell receptor beta chains from one sample sequenced in a study of identical twins. TCRdb fed the 5' RACE reads into MiXCR, producing one record per CDR3 protein. Here the sample spans some 500,000 distinct CDR3 sequences, 7.5% to 10% being singletons. These records were also assigned to another study, of yellow fever vaccine responses in identical twins.

Sequencing was carried out using PBMCs. These receptors all stem from a woman under 30 in good health.

This clonotype was counted many times. The chain couples TRBV29-1 to TRBJ2-7; a weak D match, TRBD2 (5 bases). The germline gives CDR1 SQVTM, CDR2 ANQGSEA. V was pared by 0 bases and J by 0 bases, with 12 bases between. This CDR3 has 15 residues. This CDR3 reads CSVEEAGSHSYEQYF. CDR3 DNA: TGCAGCGTTGAAGAGGCGGGTTCCCACTCCTACGAGCAGTACTTC.

This clonotype appeared many times. The chain links TRBV19 to TRBJ2-1; D gene unclear. Deletions cut 5 bases from V and 0 bases from J, with 8 bases between. The germline V gene encodes CDR1 LNHDA and CDR2 SQIVND (reference sequence). The CDR3 loop spans 14 amino acids. CDR3 in amino acids: CASSLWDSYNEQFF. The DNA for the CDR3 is TGTGCCAGTAGTCTCTGGGACTCCTACAATGAGCAGTTCTTC.

This clonotype was seen repeatedly, ten times or more. CDR3 protein: CASSLRQGHYSYEQYF. The CDR3 bases are TGTGCCAGCAGCTTACGTCAGGGGCATTATTCCTACGAGCAGTACTTC. The chain combines TRBV5-6 with TRBJ2-7; tentatively, D is TRBD1 (6 bases). CDR3 length equals 16 residues. Germline lookup yields CDR1 SGHDT and CDR2 YYEEEE. Trimming removed 2 bases at V and 1 base at J, with 16 bases between.

This clonotype was seen only a few times. The rearrangement links TRBV4-3 to TRBJ2-1; D uncertain. This CDR3 comprises 14 residues. Germline V gene lookup returns CDR1 LGHNA and CDR2 YSLEER. Trimming shortened V by 0 bases and J by 5 bases, and 8 bases separated the two germline ends. CDR3 DNA sequence: TGCGCCAGCAGCCAAGATCAAGGTAACAATGAGCAGTTCTTC. Its protein product is CASSQDQGNNEQFF.

The table lists this clonotype with a few counts. The chain is built from TRBV20-1 and TRBJ2-5, with D possibly being TRBD2 (7 bases). Germline-derived CDR1 and CDR2 are DFQATT and SNEGSKA (reference sequence). This CDR3 contains 19 residues. The V end lost 1 base, the J end lost 1 base, and 25 bases lay between the germline ends. CDR3 in amino acids: CSARGGNNRGAAFQETQYF. The CDR3 bases are TGCAGTGCTAGAGGGGGGAATAATCGGGGGGCCGCATTCCAAGAGACCCAGTACTTC.

The genes are TRBV3-1 and TRBJ1-5; a weak D match, TRBD1 (5 bases). Germline assignment: CDR1 LGHDT and CDR2 YNNKEL (reference sequence). V was trimmed by 1 base and J by 2 bases, leaving 12 bases between them. There are 16 residues in the CDR3. CDR3 sequence (DNA): TGTGCCAGCAGCCAAGGCTGGGTAGGGGGCAATCAGCCCCAGCATTTT. Translated: CASSQGWVGGNQPQHF. Full variable domain (rest looked up from reference TRBV3-1 and TRBJ1-5): DTAVSQTPKYLVTQMGNDKSIKCEQNLGHDTMYWYKQDSKKFLKIMFSYNNKELIINETVPNRFSPKSPDKAHLNLHINSLELGDSAVYFCASSQGWVGGNQPQHFGDGTRLSIL.

This clonotype was found many times. The gene calls are TRBV11-1 and TRBJ2-3; TRBD2 matches 12 bases. The V segment lost 4 bases and the J segment 3 bases; nucleotides outside the gene matches: 5. Germline-derived CDR1 and CDR2 are SGHAT and FQDESV (reference sequence). There are 16 residues in the CDR3. CDR3 DNA sequence: TGTGCCAGCAGCTCGACTAGCGGGAGTTTGACAGATACGCAGTATTTT. It encodes CASSSTSGSLTDTQYF.

Regarding this clonotype: One base away lies a much larger clone, so this may be a sequencing read error. The V gene is TRBV12-3 or TRBV12-4, the J gene TRBJ2-3; possible D gene TRBD1, 5 bases. Trimming cost V 7 bases and J 4 bases, with 15 bases left between them. This CDR3 is 14 amino acids long. The CDR3 nucleotides are TGTGCCAGCACCCCGACAAGGGGCCCAGATACGCAGTATTTT. Translating gives CASTPTRGPDTQYF.

The chain carries TRBV29-1 and TRBJ2-5; 9 positions agree with TRBD1. V lost 7 bases and J lost 3; bases outside the gene matches: 3. This CDR3 has 12 amino acids. Germline assignment: CDR1 SQVTM and CDR2 ANQGSEA. CDR3 nucleotide sequence: TGCAGCGGCAGACAGGGGGAAGAGACCCAGTACTTC. Its protein product is CSGRQGEETQYF. The variable domain in full, completed from reference TRBV29-1 and TRBJ2-5, reads SAVISQKPSRDICQRGTSLTIQCQVDSQVTMMFWYRQQPGQSLTLIATANQGSEATYESGFVIDKFPISRPNLTFSTLTVSNMSPEDSSIYLCSGRQGEETQYFGPGTRLLVL.

Turning to this clonotype: A much larger clone sits a single nucleotide away, making a read error possible. The rearrangement joins TRBV7-2 to TRBJ2-3, with TRBD2 as a possible D gene (7 bases). From germline, CDR1 is SGHTA and CDR2 FQGNSA. V lost 1 base, J lost 2 bases, and 10 bases lay in between. The CDR3 extends over 15 amino acids. CDR3 DNA sequence: TGTGCCAGCAGCTTAGAGGGGGGGCCCACAGATACGCAGTATTTT. Amino acids: CASSLEGGPTDTQYF.

The chain employs TRBV6-2 or TRBV6-3 and TRBJ2-3; tentative D call: TRBD2 (5 bases). Trimming left V 5 bases short and J 5 bases short, with 14 bases between. Per germline, CDR1 MNHEY and CDR2 SVGEGT. The CDR3 has 14 residues. In nucleotides, the CDR3 is TGTGCCAGCAGTACACTCAGTGGGAGAGATACGCAGTATTTT. Translating gives CASSTLSGRDTQYF.

Only a few counts were recorded for this clonotype. The V call is TRBV27, the J call TRBJ2-1; perhaps TRBD2 as D (5 bases). The V end was cut by 6 bases, the J end by 0 bases, with 15 bases between. This CDR3 has 16 residues. Germline V lookup: CDR1 MNHEY, CDR2 SMNVEV (reference sequence). CDR3 loop: CASSEHKGSSYNEQFF. The CDR3 bases are TGTGCCAGCAGCGAACATAAAGGGAGCTCCTACAATGAGCAGTTCTTC.

The chain has TRBV9 and TRBJ2-3, with D maybe TRBD1 (6 bases). V gave up 1 base and J gave up 3 bases, with 18 bases separating them. The germline V gene encodes CDR1 SGDLS and CDR2 YYNGEE. The CDR3 extends over 17 amino acids. CDR3 in amino acids: CASSVSVQGVSTDTQYF. The CDR3 DNA follows: TGTGCCAGCAGCGTAAGTGTACAGGGAGTATCTACAGATACGCAGTATTTT.

This clonotype was seen ten or more times. Written as DNA, the CDR3 is TGTGCCAGCAGCTTGGGGTGGGATAACACTGAAGCTTTCTTT. It encodes CASSLGWDNTEAFF. The chain links TRBV7-9 to TRBJ1-1; no clear D. Looked up from germline, CDR1 is SEHNR and CDR2 is FQNEAQ (reference sequence). The germline V and J ends were trimmed by 3 bases and 2 bases, with 10 bases remaining between them. This CDR3 region has 14 residues.